The clone carrying this TCR beta chain was seen more than once but under ten times. The antigen is unknown. PBMCs, at least 6 million per sample, were isolated. It was with a sample-barcoded 5' primer and a J-beta primer mix that a second PCR of roughly 7 to 12 cycles was run. MiXCR, applied by TCRdb to the 5' RACE reads, yields one record per CDR3 protein. The sample consists of 700,000 or so distinct CDR3 sequences, 22% of them appearing once. The sample originates from a study of blood T cells in healthy people across ages. General study results and limits: Estimates drawn from one million T cells were deemed to understate diversity.

Germline V CDR1 and CDR2: SGHTA, FQGNSA. The germline V and J ends were trimmed by 2 bases and 1 base, with 9 bases remaining between them. The CDR3 loop spans 15 amino acids. Sequencing was carried out using blood. The sequence came from a man between 65 and 85 years old in good health. The gene calls are TRBV7-2 and TRBJ1-5; the D is unclear. CDR3 DNA sequence: TGTGCCAGCAGCTTATCTTGGCAGAGCAATCAGCCCCAGCATTTT. It encodes CASSLSWQSNQPQHF.